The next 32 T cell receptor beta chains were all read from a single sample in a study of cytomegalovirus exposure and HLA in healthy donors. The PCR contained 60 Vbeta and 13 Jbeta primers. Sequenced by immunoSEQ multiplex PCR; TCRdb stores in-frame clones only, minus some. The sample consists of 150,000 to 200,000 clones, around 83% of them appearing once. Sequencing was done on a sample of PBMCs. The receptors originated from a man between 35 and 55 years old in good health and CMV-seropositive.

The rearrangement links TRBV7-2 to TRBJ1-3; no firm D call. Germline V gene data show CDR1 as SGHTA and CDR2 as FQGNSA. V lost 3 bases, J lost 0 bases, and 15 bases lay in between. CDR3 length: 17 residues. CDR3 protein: CASSLMGAGFSGNTIYF. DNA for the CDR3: TGTGCCAGCAGCTTGATGGGAGCGGGGTTCTCTGGAAACACCATATATTTT.

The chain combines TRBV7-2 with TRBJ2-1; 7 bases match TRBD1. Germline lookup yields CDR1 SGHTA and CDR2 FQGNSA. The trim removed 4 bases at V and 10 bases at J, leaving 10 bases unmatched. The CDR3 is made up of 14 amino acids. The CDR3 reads CASSSGQDLREQFF. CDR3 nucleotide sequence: TGTGCCAGCAGCTCCGGACAGGACCTCAGGGAGCAGTTCTTC.

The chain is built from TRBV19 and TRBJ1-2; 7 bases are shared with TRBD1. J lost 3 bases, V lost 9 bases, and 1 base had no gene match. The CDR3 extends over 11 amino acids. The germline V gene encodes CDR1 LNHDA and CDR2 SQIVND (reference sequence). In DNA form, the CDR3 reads TGTGCCAGCGGACAGGACTATGGCTACACCTTC. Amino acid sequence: CASGQDYGYTF.

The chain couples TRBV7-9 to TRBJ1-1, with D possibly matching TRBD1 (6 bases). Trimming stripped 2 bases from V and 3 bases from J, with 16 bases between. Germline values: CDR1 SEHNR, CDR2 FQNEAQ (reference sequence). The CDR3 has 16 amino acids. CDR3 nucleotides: TGTGCCAGCAGCTTAAATCCCACAGGGCGGGACACTGAAGCTTTCTTT. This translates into CASSLNPTGRDTEAFF.

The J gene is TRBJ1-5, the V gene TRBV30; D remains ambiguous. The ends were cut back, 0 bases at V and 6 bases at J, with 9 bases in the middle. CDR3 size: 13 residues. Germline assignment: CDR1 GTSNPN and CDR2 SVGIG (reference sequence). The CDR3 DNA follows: TGTGCCTGGAGTGTACTTCCCGGTCAGCCCCAGCATTTT. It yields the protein CAWSVLPGQPQHF.

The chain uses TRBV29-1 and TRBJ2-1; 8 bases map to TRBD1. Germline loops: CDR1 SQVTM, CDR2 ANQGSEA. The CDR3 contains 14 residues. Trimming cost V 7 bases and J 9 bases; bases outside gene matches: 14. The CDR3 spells CSAVSTGAGGEQFF. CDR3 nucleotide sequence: TGCAGCGCCGTGTCGACAGGGGCTGGGGGTGAGCAGTTCTTC.

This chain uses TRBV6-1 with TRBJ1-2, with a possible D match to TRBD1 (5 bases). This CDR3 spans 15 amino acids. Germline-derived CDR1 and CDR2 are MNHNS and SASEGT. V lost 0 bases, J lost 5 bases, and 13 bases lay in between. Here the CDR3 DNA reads TGTGCCAGCAGTGAAGCAGGAAAGGGGCGGTATGGCTACACCTTC. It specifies CASSEAGKGRYGYTF.

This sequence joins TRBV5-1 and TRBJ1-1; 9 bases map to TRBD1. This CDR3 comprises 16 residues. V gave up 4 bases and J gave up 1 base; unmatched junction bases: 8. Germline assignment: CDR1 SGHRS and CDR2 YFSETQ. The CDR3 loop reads CASSSDRGGSNTEAFF. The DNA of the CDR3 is TGCGCCAGCAGCAGCGACAGGGGGGGATCGAACACTGAAGCTTTCTTT.

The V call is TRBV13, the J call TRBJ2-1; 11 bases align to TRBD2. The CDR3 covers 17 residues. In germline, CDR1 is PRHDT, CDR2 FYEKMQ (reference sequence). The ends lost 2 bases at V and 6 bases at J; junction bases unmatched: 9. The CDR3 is CASSLLLAGESANEQFF. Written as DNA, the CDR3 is TGTGCCAGCAGCTTACTACTAGCGGGAGAAAGCGCCAATGAGCAGTTCTTC.

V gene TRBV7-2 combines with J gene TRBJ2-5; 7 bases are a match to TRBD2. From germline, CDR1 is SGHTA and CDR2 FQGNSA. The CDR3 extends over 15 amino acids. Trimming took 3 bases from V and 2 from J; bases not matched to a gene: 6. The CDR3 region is CASSFAGAGQETQYF. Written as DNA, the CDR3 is TGTGCCAGCAGCTTTGCGGGAGCGGGTCAAGAGACCCAGTACTTC.

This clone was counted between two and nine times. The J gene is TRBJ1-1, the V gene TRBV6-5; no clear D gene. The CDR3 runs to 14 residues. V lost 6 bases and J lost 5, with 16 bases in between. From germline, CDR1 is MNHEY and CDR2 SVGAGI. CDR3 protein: CASRLSPGRTEAFF. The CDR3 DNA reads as TGTGCCAGCAGACTCAGCCCTGGGAGGACTGAAGCTTTCTTT.

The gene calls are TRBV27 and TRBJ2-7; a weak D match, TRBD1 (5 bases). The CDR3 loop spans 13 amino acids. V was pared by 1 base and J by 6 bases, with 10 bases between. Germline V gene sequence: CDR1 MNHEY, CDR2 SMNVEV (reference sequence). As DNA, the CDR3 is TGTGCCAGCAGTTTATTCCAGGGTGCCGAGCAGTACTTC. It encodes CASSLFQGAEQYF.

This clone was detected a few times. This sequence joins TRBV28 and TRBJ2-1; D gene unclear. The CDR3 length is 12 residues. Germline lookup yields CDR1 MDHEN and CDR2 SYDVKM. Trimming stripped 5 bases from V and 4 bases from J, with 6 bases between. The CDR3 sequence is CASSGLYNEQFF. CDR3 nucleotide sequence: TGTGCCAGCAGTGGCTTATACAATGAGCAGTTCTTC.

The chain's CDR3 is CASSLSLGGSVGELFF. The CDR3, as DNA: TGTGCCAGCAGCTTATCGCTGGGCGGGAGTGTGGGGGAGCTGTTTTTT. V and J are TRBV11-3 and TRBJ2-2; 7 bases are a match to TRBD2. Germline CDR1 SGHNT, CDR2 YENEEA. There are 16 residues in the CDR3. V was clipped by 2 bases and J by 8 bases; unmatched bases: 11.

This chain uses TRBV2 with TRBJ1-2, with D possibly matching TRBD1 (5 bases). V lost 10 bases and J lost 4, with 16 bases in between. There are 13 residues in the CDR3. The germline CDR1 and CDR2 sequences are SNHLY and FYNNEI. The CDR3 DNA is TGTGCCAACTCTTTGGAGGGACCCTATGGCTACACCTTC. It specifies CANSLEGPYGYTF. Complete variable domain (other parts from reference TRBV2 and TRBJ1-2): EPEVTQTPSHQVTQMGQEVILRCVPISNHLYFYWYRQILGQKVEFLVSFYNNEISEKSEIFDDQFSVERPDGSNFTLKIRSTKLEDSAMYFCANSLEGPYGYTFGSGTRLTVV.

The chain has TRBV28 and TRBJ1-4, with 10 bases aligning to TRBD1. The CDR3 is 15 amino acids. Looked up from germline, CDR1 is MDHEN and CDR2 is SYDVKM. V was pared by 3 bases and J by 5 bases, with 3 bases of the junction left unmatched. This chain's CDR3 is CASSLPTGGNEKLFF. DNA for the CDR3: TGTGCCAGCAGTTTGCCGACAGGGGGCAATGAAAAACTGTTTTTT.

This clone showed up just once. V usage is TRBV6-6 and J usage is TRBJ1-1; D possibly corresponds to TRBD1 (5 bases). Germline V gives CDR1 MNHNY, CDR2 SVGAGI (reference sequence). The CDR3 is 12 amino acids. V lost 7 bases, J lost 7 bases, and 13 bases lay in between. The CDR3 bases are TGTGCCAGCAAGAGACAGACCTTTGAAGCTTTCTTT. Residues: CASKRQTFEAFF.

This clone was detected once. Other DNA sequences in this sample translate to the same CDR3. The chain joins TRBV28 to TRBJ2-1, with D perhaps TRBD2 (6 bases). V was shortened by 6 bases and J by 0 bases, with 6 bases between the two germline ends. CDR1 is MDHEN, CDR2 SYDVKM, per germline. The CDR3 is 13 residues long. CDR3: CASSGSSYNEQFF. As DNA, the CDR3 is TGTGCCAGCAGCGGGAGCTCCTACAATGAGCAGTTCTTC.

CDR3 amino acids: CASSLTDSGNTIYF. The CDR3 DNA reads as TGTGCCAGCAGCTTGACAGACTCTGGAAACACCATATATTTT. V usage is TRBV7-9 and J usage is TRBJ1-3; D perhaps matches TRBD1 (5 bases). The germline V gene encodes CDR1 SEHNR and CDR2 FQNEAQ (reference sequence). Trimming removed 3 bases at V and 0 bases at J, with 6 bases between. The CDR3 is 14 residues long.

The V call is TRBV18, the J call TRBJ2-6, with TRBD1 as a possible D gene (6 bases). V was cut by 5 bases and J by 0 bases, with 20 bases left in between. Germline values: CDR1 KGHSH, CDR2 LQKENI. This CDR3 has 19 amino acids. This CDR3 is CASSSPQQGSNSGANVLTF. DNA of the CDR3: TGTGCCAGCTCATCCCCCCAACAGGGATCAAACTCTGGGGCCAACGTCCTGACTTTC.

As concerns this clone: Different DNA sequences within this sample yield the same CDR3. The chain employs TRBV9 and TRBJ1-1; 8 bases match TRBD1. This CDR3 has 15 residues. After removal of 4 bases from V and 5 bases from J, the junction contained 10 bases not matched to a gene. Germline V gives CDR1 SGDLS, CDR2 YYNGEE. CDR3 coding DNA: TGTGCCAGCAGCCCGCCGCAGGGGGCTAGGACTGAAGCTTTCTTT. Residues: CASSPPQGARTEAFF.

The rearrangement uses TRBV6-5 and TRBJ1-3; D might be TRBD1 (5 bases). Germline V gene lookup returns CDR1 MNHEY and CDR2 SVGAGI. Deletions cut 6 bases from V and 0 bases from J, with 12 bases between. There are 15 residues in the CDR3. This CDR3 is CASSLSGFSGNTIYF. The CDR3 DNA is TGTGCCAGCAGCCTCTCAGGGTTCTCTGGAAACACCATATATTTT.

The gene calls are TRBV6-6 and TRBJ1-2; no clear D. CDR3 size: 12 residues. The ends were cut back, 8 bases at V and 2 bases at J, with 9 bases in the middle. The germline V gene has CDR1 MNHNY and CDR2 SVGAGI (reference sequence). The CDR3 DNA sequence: TGTGCCAGCCGGGGAGAGAACTATGGCTACACCTTC. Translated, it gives CASRGENYGYTF.

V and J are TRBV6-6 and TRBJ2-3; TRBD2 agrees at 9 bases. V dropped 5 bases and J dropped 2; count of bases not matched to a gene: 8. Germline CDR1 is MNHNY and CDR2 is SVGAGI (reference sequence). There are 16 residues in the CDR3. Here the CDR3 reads CASSPLTSGDTDTQYF. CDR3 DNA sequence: TGTGCCAGCAGTCCACTGACTAGCGGCGACACAGATACGCAGTATTTT.

The CDR3 loop is CASSPRFTDTQYF. The DNA of the CDR3 is TGTGCCAGCAGCCCGAGGTTCACAGATACGCAGTATTTT. The chain is built from TRBV5-8 and TRBJ2-3; no clear D. Germline assignment: CDR1 SGHTS and CDR2 YDEGEE. Trimming left V 4 bases short and J 2 bases short, with 8 bases between. This CDR3 spans 13 amino acids.

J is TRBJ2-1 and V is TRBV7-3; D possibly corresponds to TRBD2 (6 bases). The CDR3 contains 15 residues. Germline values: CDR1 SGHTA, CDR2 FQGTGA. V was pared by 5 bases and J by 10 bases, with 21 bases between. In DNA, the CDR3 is TGTGCCAGCAGCCTCGCTCCCCGGGGGAAGACGGAGCAGTTCTTC. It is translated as CASSLAPRGKTEQFF.

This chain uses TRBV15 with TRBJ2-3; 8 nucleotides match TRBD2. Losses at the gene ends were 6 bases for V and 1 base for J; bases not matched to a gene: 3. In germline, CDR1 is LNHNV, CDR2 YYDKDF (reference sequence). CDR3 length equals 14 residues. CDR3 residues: CATSREGGTDTQYF. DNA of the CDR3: TGTGCCACCAGTCGGGAGGGGGGCACAGATACGCAGTATTTT.

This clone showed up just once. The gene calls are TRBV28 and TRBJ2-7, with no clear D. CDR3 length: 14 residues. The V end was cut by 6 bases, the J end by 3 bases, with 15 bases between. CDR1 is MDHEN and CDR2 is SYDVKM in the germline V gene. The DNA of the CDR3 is TGTGCCAGCAGCGGAGAAGCGACGAACTACGAGCAGTACTTC. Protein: CASSGEATNYEQYF.

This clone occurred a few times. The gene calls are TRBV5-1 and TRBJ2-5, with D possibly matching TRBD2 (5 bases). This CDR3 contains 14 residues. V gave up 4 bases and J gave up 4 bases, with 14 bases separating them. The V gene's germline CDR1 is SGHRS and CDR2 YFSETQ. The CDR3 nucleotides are TGCGCCAGCAGCACCAACGGACTCGGAGAGACCCAGTACTTC. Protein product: CASSTNGLGETQYF.

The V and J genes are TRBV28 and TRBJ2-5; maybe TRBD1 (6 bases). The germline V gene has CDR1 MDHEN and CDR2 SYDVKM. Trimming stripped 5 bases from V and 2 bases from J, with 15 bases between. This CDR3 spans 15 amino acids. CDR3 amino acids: CASSLQGYGQETQYF. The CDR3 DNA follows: TGTGCCAGCAGTCTGCAGGGGTATGGGCAAGAGACCCAGTACTTC. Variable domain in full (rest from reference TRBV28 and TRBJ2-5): DVKVTQSSRYLVKRTGEKVFLECVQDMDHENMFWYRQDPGLGLRLIYFSYDVKMKEKGDIPEGYSVSREKKERFSLILESASTNQTSMYLCASSLQGYGQETQYFGPGTRLLVL.

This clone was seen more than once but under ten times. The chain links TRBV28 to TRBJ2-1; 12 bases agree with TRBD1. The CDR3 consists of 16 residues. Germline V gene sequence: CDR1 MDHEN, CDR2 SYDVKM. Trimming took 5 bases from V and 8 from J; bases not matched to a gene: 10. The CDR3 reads CASSLPGQGARDEQFF. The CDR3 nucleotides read TGTGCCAGCAGTCTACCGGGACAGGGGGCAAGGGATGAGCAGTTCTTC.

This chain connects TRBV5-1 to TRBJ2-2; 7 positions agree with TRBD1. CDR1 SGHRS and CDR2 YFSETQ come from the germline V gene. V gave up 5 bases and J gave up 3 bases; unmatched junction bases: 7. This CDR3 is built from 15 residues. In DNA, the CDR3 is TGCGCCAGCAGAGACAGGGTGACGGACACCGGGGAGCTGTTTTTT. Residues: CASRDRVTDTGELFF. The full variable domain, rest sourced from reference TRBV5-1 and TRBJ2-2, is KAGVTQTPRYLIKTRGQQVTLSCSPISGHRSVSWYQQTPGQGLQFLFEYFSETQRNKGNFPGRFSGRQFSNSRSEMNVSTLELGDSALYLCASRDRVTDTGELFFGEGSRLTVL.